Listed below are T cell receptor beta chains from one sample, sequenced in a study of T cells in Graves' hyperthyroidism and ophthalmopathy. TCRdb ran MiXCR on the multiplex PCR reads and lists one entry per CDR3 protein. The sample records around 450,000 distinct CDR3 sequences, 15% to 17% being singletons. Material: blood. The receptors derive from a woman aged 18-29 years with Graves' hyperthyroidism. CDR3s leave out the opening cysteine and the closing phenylalanine or tryptophan. Each record gives: V gene, J gene, CDR3 protein.

TRBV20-1	TRBJ1-5	SASGTGGSQPQH
TRBV28	TRBJ2-7	ASSSSGQNYEQY
TRBV2	TRBJ1-1	ASKGGGTEAF
TRBV28	TRBJ1-5	ASSPNQPQH
TRBV19	TRBJ1-1	ASTFGQGAVGEAF
TRBV10-3	TRBJ1-5	AISDRDPVTQPQH
TRBV20-1	TRBJ2-4	SATSGGAKNIQY
TRBV19	TRBJ2-2	ASSARDRGRRTGELF
TRBV12-3/TRBV12-4	TRBJ1-3	ASRTGSGGNTIY
TRBV6-1	TRBJ2-5	ASRQDGRETQY
TRBV18	TRBJ2-7	ASSPPRVAEYEQY
TRBV6-2/TRBV6-3	TRBJ1-6	ASTTTGLPNSPLH
TRBV2	TRBJ1-2	ASSGGKTNYGYT
TRBV18	TRBJ2-7	ASSPGTGSYEQY
TRBV7-8	TRBJ2-1	ASSSLYSRHEQF
TRBV4-1	TRBJ2-1	ASSQARTAYNEQF
TRBV6-2/TRBV6-3	TRBJ2-3	ASSYRGPPDTQY
TRBV7-2	TRBJ2-3	ASSGLRGTGAYTQY
TRBV20-1	TRBJ2-2	SARLAGEVGELF
TRBV10-2	TRBJ2-4	ASSESGSRDIQY
TRBV15	TRBJ1-3	ATSKWTGENTIY
TRBV9	TRBJ1-1	ASSPEGSGMNTEAF
TRBV7-2	TRBJ1-6	ASSLANNSPLH
TRBV15	TRBJ1-6	ATSRDAGKGSPLH
TRBV12-3/TRBV12-4	TRBJ2-3	ASSLMAADTQY
TRBV28	TRBJ2-7	ASSSPGTGAEQY
TRBV15	TRBJ2-7	ATSRGLGGTHYEQY
TRBV20-1	TRBJ2-3	SASFGGRAEDTQY
TRBV6-2/TRBV6-3	TRBJ2-5	ASRKTGKETQY
TRBV19	TRBJ2-7	ASPTHPIWPTYEQY
TRBV11-2	TRBJ2-7	ASSLTGGGSTSEQY
TRBV3-1	TRBJ2-7	ASSQDPGTYTSYEQY
TRBV12-3/TRBV12-4	TRBJ2-2	ASRGQTTRELF
TRBV12-3/TRBV12-4	TRBJ2-7	ASSLGVGGTGTGGQY
TRBV28	TRBJ2-7	ASRGDRAINPYEQY
TRBV20-1	TRBJ1-4	SARRSDGGKLF
TRBV6-2/TRBV6-3	TRBJ1-2	ACSYSTGQGAGYGYT
TRBV6-9	TRBJ2-7	ASSYLGGYEQY
TRBV15	TRBJ1-6	ATSGKESPLH
TRBV11-2	TRBJ2-2	ASSWGRAYKLGELF
TRBV4-3	TRBJ2-1	ASSQARGSSDNEQF
TRBV6-1	TRBJ2-7	ASSRGDRPSYEQY
TRBV11-2	TRBJ2-3	ASSPGDSGSTDTQY
TRBV29-1	TRBJ1-1	SVVPGTLRGTEAF
TRBV20-1	TRBJ2-1	SAHPGGGHNEQF
TRBV6-1	TRBJ2-2	ASGDTGELF
TRBV5-1	TRBJ1-1	ASSRGTGGGNTEAF
TRBV19	TRBJ1-5	ASMGGSGLSNQPQH
TRBV20-1	TRBJ2-1	SARELAGAMNEQF
TRBV18	TRBJ2-3	ASSPFYDRGLTDTQY
TRBV12-3/TRBV12-4	TRBJ2-7	ASSPDSTFSYEQY
TRBV6-5	TRBJ2-1	ASSYTSYNEQF
TRBV24-1	TRBJ2-1	ATSPGNEQF